This T cell receptor (beta chain) derives from a study of blood T cell repertoires in COVID-19. Original processing methods: Reference gene primer amplification gave nucleated cell count estimates. TCRdb's table, derived via immunoSEQ multiplex PCR, lists solely in-frame clones and lacks some. V and J calls plus clone size are reproduced from that table; the DNA served to infer D and trimming. Of around 60,000 clones in the sample, about three quarters were seen once. The germline V gene encodes CDR1 MNHEY and CDR2 SMNVEV (reference sequence). The CDR3 is made up of 14 amino acids. The V gene end was trimmed by 4 bases and the J gene end by 3 bases; junction bases not matched to a gene: 5. Seattle's cohort entered during active infection and was followed longitudinally.

V is TRBV27 and J is TRBJ2-7; 8 bases match TRBD1. The receptor was isolated from a man aged 30 to 39 with COVID-19, enrolled during active disease. Sequenced sample: peripheral blood. CDR3 amino acids: CASSSDRGLYEQYF. The CDR3 bases are TGTGCCAGCAGTTCAGACAGGGGCCTCTACGAGCAGTACTTC.